Following are 8 T cell receptor beta chains from one sample sequenced in a study of identifying expanded T cells in peripheral blood. Method: immunoSEQ multiplex PCR; TCRdb's copy keeps in-frame clones and lacks some. This sample carries 70,000 to 100,000 clones, around nine tenths of them seen once, and the ten largest clones take roughly 19%. Sequencing input: blood. The source of these receptors is a person aged 18 to 70 in good health.

This clone was seen once. The V call is TRBV9, the J call TRBJ1-1; D call uncertain. The germline V gene has CDR1 SGDLS and CDR2 YYNGEE. Trimming pared 4 bases from V and 6 bases from J, leaving 16 bases between. The CDR3 length is 14 residues. The CDR3 reads CASSPPRQEPEAFF. The CDR3 nucleotides read TGTGCCAGCAGCCCTCCCCGGCAGGAGCCTGAAGCTTTCTTT.

J is TRBJ2-1 and V is TRBV19, with D perhaps matching TRBD2 (6 bases). CDR3 size: 12 residues. The V end was cut by 3 bases, the J end by 8 bases, with 8 bases between. Per the germline V gene, CDR1 is LNHDA and CDR2 is SQIVND (reference sequence). CDR3 in DNA: TGTGCCAGTAGTATTGGCGGGGATGAGCAGTTCTTC. Its translation is CASSIGGDEQFF.

This clone was recorded only once. J is TRBJ2-3 and V is TRBV15; possible D gene TRBD1, 6 bases. The CDR3 is 15 residues long. Trimming stripped 3 bases from V and 0 bases from J, with 10 bases between. Germline lookup yields CDR1 LNHNV and CDR2 YYDKDF (reference sequence). As DNA, the CDR3 is TGTGCCACCAGCAGTGGACAGTCTAGCACAGATACGCAGTATTTT. Protein: CATSSGQSSTDTQYF.

The chain uses TRBV9 and TRBJ2-3, with D possibly being TRBD1 (5 bases). The CDR3 is made up of 16 amino acids. Germline assignment: CDR1 SGDLS and CDR2 YYNGEE. V was cut by 4 bases and J by 0 bases, with 15 bases left in between. CDR3 in amino acids: CASSSPPTESTDTQYF. The CDR3 nucleotides read TGTGCCAGCAGCTCCCCCCCGACAGAGAGCACAGATACGCAGTATTTT.

The V and J genes are TRBV5-6 and TRBJ1-1; D unclear. Trimming removed 4 bases at V and 0 bases at J, with 16 bases between. CDR3 length: 16 residues. The germline V gene encodes CDR1 SGHDT and CDR2 YYEEEE. The CDR3 coding sequence is TGTGCCAGCAGCCCGGGCCTTGGAGCCATGAACACTGAAGCTTTCTTT. It encodes CASSPGLGAMNTEAFF.

This chain uses TRBV19 with TRBJ2-2; 9 bases map to TRBD1. V gave up 9 bases and J gave up 6 bases; unmatched junction bases: 11. CDR1 LNHDA and CDR2 SQIVND come from the germline V gene (reference sequence). The CDR3 runs to 15 residues. The CDR3 loop is CASVTGGDASGELFF. CDR3 nucleotide sequence: TGTGCCAGCGTTACAGGGGGCGATGCATCCGGGGAGCTGTTTTTT. The full variable domain, in which reference TRBV19 and TRBJ2-2 provide the parts outside the CDR3, is DGGITQSPKYLFRKEGQNVTLSCEQNLNHDAMYWYRQDPGQGLRLIYYSQIVNDFQKGDIAEGYSVSREKKESFPLTVTSAQKNPTAFYLCASVTGGDASGELFFGEGSRLTVL.

The rearrangement joins TRBV6-6 to TRBJ2-2, with D possibly being TRBD1 (6 bases). CDR1 MNHNY and CDR2 SVGAGI come from the germline V gene (reference sequence). This CDR3 comprises 13 residues. Between the trimmed V and J ends, which lost 6 bases and 5 bases, there was a span of 10 bases. In DNA form, the CDR3 reads TGTGCCAGCAGGGGGGCGCGAACCGGGGAGCTGTTTTTT. Protein sequence: CASRGARTGELFF.

This chain links TRBV6-6 with TRBJ2-1, with 10 bases lining up with TRBD2. CDR3 size: 15 residues. CDR1 and CDR2 from the germline V gene are MNHNY and SVGAGI (reference sequence). J was trimmed by 5 bases and V by 6 bases; bases with no gene match: 7. DNA of the CDR3: TGTGCCAGCAGAGGTAGCGGGGGGCCAGACAATGAGCAGTTCTTC. This translates into CASRGSGGPDNEQFF.